The 32 T cell receptor beta chains below come from one sample, sequenced in a study of CD8 T cells in Susac syndrome. The RNA, about 0.45 to 1 ug, was put through reverse transcription using random hexamers. A single record per CDR3 protein comes from TCRdb applying MiXCR to the immunoSEQ multiplex PCR reads. The data show 95,000 to 150,000 distinct CDR3 sequences, 85% to 95% seen once. What was sequenced was CD8+ T cells from PBMCs. The receptors stem from a human donor with Susac syndrome.

The chain uses TRBV5-1 and TRBJ1-6; D perhaps matches TRBD1 (6 bases). Germline-derived CDR1 and CDR2 are SGHRS and YFSETQ. V lost 0 bases and J 0 bases, leaving 10 bases between the germline ends. This CDR3 has 17 amino acids. CDR3 nucleotide sequence: TGCGCCAGCAGCTTGGATGACAGGTCCTCCTATAATTCACCCCTCCACTTT. This translates into CASSLDDRSSYNSPLHF. The whole variable domain, filled in from reference TRBV5-1 and TRBJ1-6, reads KAGVTQTPRYLIKTRGQQVTLSCSPISGHRSVSWYQQTPGQGLQFLFEYFSETQRNKGNFPGRFSGRQFSNSRSEMNVSTLELGDSALYLCASSLDDRSSYNSPLHFGNGTRLTVT.

The chain is built from TRBV20-1 and TRBJ2-7; 7 bases map to TRBD1. Germline V CDR1 and CDR2: DFQATT, SNEGSKA (reference sequence). The CDR3 spans 15 residues. The J segment lost 0 bases and the V segment lost 4 bases, leaving 9 bases of the junction unmatched. The CDR3 DNA reads as TGCAGTGCTAACCCGGGGACAGAGCCCTCCTACGAGCAGTACTTC. It translates to CSANPGTEPSYEQYF.

The chain uses TRBV3-1 and TRBJ2-1; 7 bases are a match to TRBD1. Germline V gene data show CDR1 as LGHDT and CDR2 as YNNKEL (reference sequence). This CDR3 region has 15 residues. V lost 3 bases to trimming and J lost 0 bases; unmatched junction nucleotides: 2. CDR3: CASSQTGSSYNEQFF. CDR3 bases: TGTGCCAGCAGCCAGACAGGGAGCTCCTACAATGAGCAGTTCTTC.

This chain uses TRBV6-1 with TRBJ1-2; D call uncertain. Trimming removed 4 bases at V and 6 bases at J, with 6 bases between. CDR1 MNHNS and CDR2 SASEGT come from the germline V gene. CDR3 length equals 11 residues. This chain's CDR3 is CASSVTDGYTF. In DNA, the CDR3 is TGTGCCAGCAGTGTCACGGATGGCTACACCTTC.

This clonotype was recorded only once. This chain links TRBV10-2 with TRBJ2-5; 10 bases align to TRBD1. The trim removed 0 bases at V and 4 bases at J, leaving 11 bases unmatched. CDR1 WSHSY and CDR2 SAAADI come from the germline V gene. The CDR3 length is 18 residues. The CDR3 loop is CASSESRGDRGGGETQYF. For the CDR3, the DNA is TGCGCCAGCAGTGAGTCTCGGGGGGACAGGGGAGGAGGAGAGACCCAGTACTTC.

The V call is TRBV9, the J call TRBJ2-2; TRBD1 might be the D (6 bases). The CDR3 sequence is 17 residues long. Germline V gene lookup returns CDR1 SGDLS and CDR2 YYNGEE. The V end was cut by 0 bases, the J end by 0 bases, with 12 bases between. DNA of the CDR3: TGTGCCAGCAGCGTAGGTACCGGGACATCGAACACCGGGGAGCTGTTTTTT. Residues: CASSVGTGTSNTGELFF.

The genes are TRBV20-1 and TRBJ2-5; 12 positions agree with TRBD2. The CDR3 length is 16 residues. The V gene's germline CDR1 is DFQATT and CDR2 SNEGSKA (reference sequence). V was pared by 3 bases and J by 1 base, with 6 bases of the junction left unmatched. This CDR3 reads CSASAELAGGQETQYF. The CDR3, as DNA: TGCAGTGCTAGCGCTGAACTAGCGGGGGGCCAAGAGACCCAGTACTTC.

J is TRBJ2-6 and V is TRBV20-1; D remains ambiguous. Germline V CDR1 and CDR2: DFQATT, SNEGSKA (reference sequence). This CDR3 contains 14 residues. The V and J ends lost 2 bases and 0 bases respectively, with 5 bases between them. CDR3 region: CSARRTSGANVLTF. Here the CDR3 DNA reads TGCAGTGCTAGACGGACCTCTGGGGCCAACGTCCTGACTTTC.

The chain joins TRBV12-3 or TRBV12-4 to TRBJ2-7, with 7 bases lining up with TRBD1. This CDR3 is 15 amino acids long. V was clipped by 3 bases and J by 7 bases; unmatched bases: 12. The DNA for the CDR3 is TGTGCCAGCAGTTTCGAAGGGGACAGACTGCGGGAGCAGTACTTC. It yields the protein CASSFEGDRLREQYF.

V is TRBV9 and J is TRBJ2-1, with D perhaps given as TRBD1 or TRBD2 (5 bases each). Germline-derived CDR1 and CDR2 are SGDLS and YYNGEE. With 2 bases removed from V and 9 bases from J, the gap between germline ends came to 9 bases. The CDR3 is 12 amino acids. In nucleotides, the CDR3 is TGTGCCAGCAGCGTGGGGACGGCTGAGCAGTTCTTC. It specifies CASSVGTAEQFF.

The J gene is TRBJ1-5, the V gene TRBV5-5; D is uncertain. Germline values: CDR1 SGHKS, CDR2 YYEKEE (reference sequence). The V end was cut by 0 bases, the J end by 4 bases, with 5 bases between. The CDR3 contains 13 residues. CDR3 residues: CASSLVINQPQHF. For the CDR3, the DNA is TGTGCCAGCAGCTTGGTGATAAATCAGCCCCAGCATTTT.

The chain carries TRBV27 and TRBJ2-3; 11 bases agree with TRBD2. J was trimmed by 2 bases and V by 5 bases; bases with no gene match: 15. The CDR3 covers 19 residues. Germline-derived CDR1 and CDR2 are MNHEY and SMNVEV (reference sequence). CDR3 in DNA: TGTGCCAGCAGTCCGATACTAGCGGGGGCCTTCCAGTCCACAGATACGCAGTATTTT. It yields the protein CASSPILAGAFQSTDTQYF.

J is TRBJ2-1 and V is TRBV29-1; 16 nucleotides match TRBD2. CDR3 size: 15 residues. Unmatched junction bases numbered 7, after V lost 4 bases and J lost 10 bases. Germline assignment: CDR1 SQVTM and CDR2 ANQGSEA. The CDR3 reads CSVGGTSGGAWEQFF. CDR3 nucleotides: TGCAGCGTTGGAGGGACTAGCGGGGGGGCTTGGGAGCAGTTCTTC.

The chain combines TRBV9 with TRBJ1-2; 8 bases map to TRBD1. V trimming: 0 bases; J trimming: 7 bases; junction bases outside the gene matches: 5. CDR1 is SGDLS and CDR2 is YYNGEE in the germline V gene. The CDR3 runs to 14 residues. The CDR3 loop reads CASSVGAGGTGYTF. The CDR3 DNA follows: TGTGCCAGCAGCGTAGGGGCAGGGGGCACTGGCTACACCTTC. The full variable domain, rest sourced from reference TRBV9 and TRBJ1-2, is DSGVTQTPKHLITATGQRVTLRCSPRSGDLSVYWYQQSLDQGLQFLIQYYNGEERAKGNILERFSAQQFPDLHSELNLSSLELGDSALYFCASSVGAGGTGYTFGSGTRLTVV.

This rearrangement joins TRBV29-1 to TRBJ1-1; D is unclear. The CDR3 is 13 residues long. The V end lost 2 bases, the J end lost 4 bases, and 11 bases lay between the germline ends. The germline CDR1 and CDR2 sequences are SQVTM and ANQGSEA. The CDR3 region has the DNA TGCAGCGTTGAACCGGGTTTGGGCACTGAAGCTTTCTTT. Its protein product is CSVEPGLGTEAFF.

The rearrangement uses TRBV9 and TRBJ2-7; unclear D gene. This CDR3 has 16 residues. Germline V gives CDR1 SGDLS, CDR2 YYNGEE. The V end was cut by 0 bases, the J end by 0 bases, with 13 bases between. CDR3 loop: CASSVESGDSSYEQYF. CDR3 DNA sequence: TGTGCCAGCAGCGTAGAGTCGGGTGATAGCTCCTACGAGCAGTACTTC.

This clonotype has a single count. This chain joins TRBV19 and TRBJ2-7; D tentatively reads TRBD1 or TRBD2 (5 bases each). From germline, CDR1 is LNHDA and CDR2 SQIVND (reference sequence). This CDR3 region has 15 residues. Trimming cost V 2 bases and J 5 bases, with 16 bases left between them. The CDR3 coding sequence is TGTGCCAGTAGTATATCTTCCAGTGGGGGAAACGAGCAGTACTTC. Its protein product is CASSISSSGGNEQYF.

The genes are TRBV6-5 and TRBJ1-1, with D unresolved. CDR1 is MNHEY and CDR2 is SVGAGI in the germline V gene. The CDR3 is 14 residues long. Trimming shortened V by 6 bases and J by 4 bases, and 15 bases separated the two germline ends. The CDR3 loop is CASRNTDGITEAFF. As DNA, the CDR3 is TGTGCCAGCAGGAATACGGACGGAATCACTGAAGCTTTCTTT.

V and J are TRBV20-1 and TRBJ2-6, with D maybe TRBD1 (5 bases). The ends were cut back, 1 base at V and 0 bases at J, with 13 bases in the middle. The CDR3 runs to 17 residues. Germline-derived CDR1 and CDR2 are DFQATT and SNEGSKA (reference sequence). The CDR3 DNA sequence: TGCAGTGCTAGAGGGCCCCAGGGCCGCTCTGGGGCCAACGTCCTGACTTTC. Amino acid sequence: CSARGPQGRSGANVLTF.

The gene calls are TRBV5-6 and TRBJ2-5; 13 bases match TRBD2. The CDR3 covers 16 residues. J lost 4 bases, V lost 4 bases, and 7 bases had no gene match. Per germline, CDR1 SGHDT and CDR2 YYEEEE. The CDR3 sequence: CASSLLAGGPLETQYF. The CDR3 DNA follows: TGTGCCAGCAGCCTACTAGCGGGGGGGCCCTTAGAGACCCAGTACTTC.

The chain's CDR3 is CASSYTVLTGELFF. The CDR3 bases are TGTGCCAGCAGTTATACAGTCCTCACCGGGGAGCTGTTTTTT. The gene calls are TRBV27 and TRBJ2-2; D uncertain. CDR1 MNHEY and CDR2 SMNVEV come from the germline V gene (reference sequence). V gave up 4 bases and J gave up 4 bases, with 10 bases separating them. The CDR3 totals 14 residues.

The chain carries TRBV12-5 and TRBJ2-6; D gene uncertain. V lost 0 bases and J 2 bases, leaving 8 bases between the germline ends. The germline V gene has CDR1 LGHNT and CDR2 FRNRAP. The CDR3 consists of 16 residues. The CDR3 DNA sequence: TGTGCTAGTGGTTTGGTATCCCCCCCTGGGGCCAACGTCCTGACTTTC. Amino acids: CASGLVSPPGANVLTF.

The rearrangement links TRBV12-3 or TRBV12-4 to TRBJ1-2; weak D call: TRBD1 (5 bases). V lost 5 bases and J lost 7, with 11 bases in between. CDR3 length equals 12 residues. The CDR3 nucleotides are TGTGCCAGCAGTGGTGCGGGGGGTGGCTACACCTTC. Translation gives CASSGAGGGYTF.

The chain couples TRBV14 to TRBJ2-6, with 7 bases matching TRBD2. V dropped 4 bases and J dropped 2; count of bases not matched to a gene: 5. This CDR3 contains 16 residues. Germline V gene data show CDR1 as SGHDN and CDR2 as FVKESK. This CDR3 reads CASSRGGEAGANVLTF. The CDR3 region has the DNA TGTGCCAGCAGCCGGGGGGGGGAAGCTGGGGCCAACGTCCTGACTTTC. The full variable domain, with the rest looked up from reference TRBV14 and TRBJ2-6, is EAGVTQFPSHSVIEKGQTVTLRCDPISGHDNLYWYRRVMGKEIKFLLHFVKESKQDESGMPNNRFLAERTGGTYSTLKVQPAELEDSGVYFCASSRGGEAGANVLTFGAGSRLTVL.

This chain uses TRBV5-6 with TRBJ2-4; D might be TRBD1 or TRBD2, each matching 5 bases. The germline gives CDR1 SGHDT, CDR2 YYEEEE. This CDR3 is 13 amino acids long. Trimming left V 6 bases short and J 7 bases short, with 14 bases between. The CDR3 spells CASNPGPGNIQYF. CDR3 in DNA: TGTGCCAGCAACCCGGGGCCGGGGAACATTCAGTACTTC.

The chain uses TRBV9 and TRBJ1-1, with a possible D match to TRBD1 (6 bases). In germline, CDR1 is SGDLS, CDR2 YYNGEE. The CDR3 totals 15 residues. V shed 4 bases and J shed 1 base, with 14 bases lying between them. CDR3 bases: TGTGCCAGCAGCACCCTCAGGGGAGGGAACACTGAAGCTTTCTTT. Its protein is CASSTLRGGNTEAFF.

The V gene is TRBV23-1, the J gene TRBJ2-7, with 7 nucleotides matching TRBD2. TRBV23-1 is sorted into the ORF group, with uncertain function. The V segment lost 6 bases and the J segment 6 bases; nucleotides outside the gene matches: 5. This CDR3 has 12 amino acids. CDR3 sequence reads: CASRPIAGEQYF. The CDR3 DNA reads TGCGCCAGCAGGCCCATAGCGGGCGAGCAGTACTTC.

V and J are TRBV13 and TRBJ2-2; TRBD2 matches at 9 bases. Germline values: CDR1 PRHDT, CDR2 FYEKMQ (reference sequence). V lost 0 bases to trimming and J lost 0 bases; unmatched junction nucleotides: 2. The CDR3 contains 17 residues. CDR3 in DNA: TGTGCCAGCAGCTTAGGGCTAGCGGGGACGAACACCGGGGAGCTGTTTTTT. It codes for CASSLGLAGTNTGELFF. Together with reference TRBV13 and TRBJ2-2, the CDR3 gives the full variable domain: AAGVIQSPRHLIKEKRETATLKCYPIPRHDTVYWYQQGPGQDPQFLISFYEKMQSDKGSIPDRFSAQQFSDYHSELNMSSLELGDSALYFCASSLGLAGTNTGELFFGEGSRLTVL.

This clonotype was observed once. The chain couples TRBV7-9 to TRBJ1-1; D not resolved. This CDR3 comprises 12 residues. Trimming stripped 6 bases from V and 2 bases from J, with 7 bases between. CDR1 is SEHNR, CDR2 FQNEAQ, per germline (reference sequence). CDR3 in amino acids: CASRLDNTEAFF. CDR3 DNA: TGTGCCAGCAGACTTGACAACACTGAAGCTTTCTTT.

The chain joins TRBV11-2 to TRBJ2-5; tentatively, D is TRBD2 (5 bases). Looked up from germline, CDR1 is SGHAT and CDR2 is FQNNGV. The V gene lost 4 bases and the J gene lost 3 bases, with 21 bases spanning the gap. There are 17 residues in the CDR3. The CDR3 DNA reads as TGTGCCAGCAGCTCAACACTGCGGACTCCCAAAAAAGAGACCCAGTACTTC. This gives the protein CASSSTLRTPKKETQYF.

This chain connects TRBV9 to TRBJ1-4, with no clear D. The CDR3 runs 13 residues. From germline, CDR1 is SGDLS and CDR2 YYNGEE. Trimming cost V 0 bases and J 7 bases, with 7 bases left between them. The CDR3 DNA follows: TGTGCCAGCAGCGTAGTTGATGGTGAAAAACTGTTTTTT. Translating it yields CASSVVDGEKLFF.

This chain joins TRBV18 and TRBJ2-1; a possible D gene is TRBD2 (7 bases). Looked up from germline, CDR1 is KGHSH and CDR2 is LQKENI. With 0 bases removed from V and 7 bases from J, the gap between germline ends came to 16 bases. The CDR3 contains 16 residues. CDR3 in amino acids: CASSPPDKRGGNEQFF. CDR3 DNA: TGTGCCAGCTCACCACCCGATAAGAGGGGGGGGAATGAGCAGTTCTTC.